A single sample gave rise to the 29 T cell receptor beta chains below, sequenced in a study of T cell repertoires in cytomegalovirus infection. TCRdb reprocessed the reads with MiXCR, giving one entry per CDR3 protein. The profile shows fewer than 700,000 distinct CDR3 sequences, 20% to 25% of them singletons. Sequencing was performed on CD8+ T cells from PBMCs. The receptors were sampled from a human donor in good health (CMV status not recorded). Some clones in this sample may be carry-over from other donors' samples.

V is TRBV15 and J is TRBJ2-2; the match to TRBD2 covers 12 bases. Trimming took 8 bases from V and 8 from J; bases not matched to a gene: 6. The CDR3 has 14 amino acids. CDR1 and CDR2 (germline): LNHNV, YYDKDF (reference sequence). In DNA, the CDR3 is TGTGCCACCCTTGGACTAGCGGGGAAGGGGGAGCTGTTTTTT. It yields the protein CATLGLAGKGELFF. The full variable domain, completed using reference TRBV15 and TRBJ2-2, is DAMVIQNPRYQVTQFGKPVTLSCSQTLNHNVMYWYQQKSSQAPKLLFHYYDKDFNNEADTPDNFQSRRPNTSFCFLDIRSPGLGDTAMYLCATLGLAGKGELFFGEGSRLTVL.

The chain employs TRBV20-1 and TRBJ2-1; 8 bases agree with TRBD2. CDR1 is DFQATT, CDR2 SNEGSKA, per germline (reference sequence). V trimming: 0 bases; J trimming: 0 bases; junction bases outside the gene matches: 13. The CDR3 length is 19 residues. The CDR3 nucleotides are TGCAGTGCTAGAGATCTTCTTGCGGGGGGCGGAAACTCCTACAATGAGCAGTTCTTC. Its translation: CSARDLLAGGGNSYNEQFF.

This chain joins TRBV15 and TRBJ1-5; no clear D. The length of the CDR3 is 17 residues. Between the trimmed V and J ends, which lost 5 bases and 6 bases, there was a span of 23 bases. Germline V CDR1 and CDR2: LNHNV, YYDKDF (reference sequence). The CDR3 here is CATSGRGTRPAGQPQHF. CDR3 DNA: TGTGCCACCAGCGGCCGGGGAACACGACCGGCGGGTCAGCCCCAGCATTTT.

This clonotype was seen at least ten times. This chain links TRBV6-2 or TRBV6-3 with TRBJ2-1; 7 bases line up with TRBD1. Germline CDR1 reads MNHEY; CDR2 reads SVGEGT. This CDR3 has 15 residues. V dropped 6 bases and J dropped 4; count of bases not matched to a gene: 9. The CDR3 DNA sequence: TGTGCCAGCAGCCCCGGACAGGAGTTTTACAATGAGCAGTTCTTC. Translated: CASSPGQEFYNEQFF.

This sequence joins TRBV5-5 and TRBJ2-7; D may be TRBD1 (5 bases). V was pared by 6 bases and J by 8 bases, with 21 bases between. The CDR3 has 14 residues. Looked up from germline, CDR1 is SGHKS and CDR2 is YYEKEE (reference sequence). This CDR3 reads CASTLEGETYKQYV. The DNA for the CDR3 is TGTGCCAGCACCCTAGAAGGGGAAACTTACAAGCAGTACGTC.

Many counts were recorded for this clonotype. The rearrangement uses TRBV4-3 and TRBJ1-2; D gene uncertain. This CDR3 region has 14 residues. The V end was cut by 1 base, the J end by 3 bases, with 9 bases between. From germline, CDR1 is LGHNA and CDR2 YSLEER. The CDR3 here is CASSQGSGDYGYTF. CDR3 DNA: TGCGCCAGCAGCCAAGGGTCAGGCGACTATGGCTACACCTTC.

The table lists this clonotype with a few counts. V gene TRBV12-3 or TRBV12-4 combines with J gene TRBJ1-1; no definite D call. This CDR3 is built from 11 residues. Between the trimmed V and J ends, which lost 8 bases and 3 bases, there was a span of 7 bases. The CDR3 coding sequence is TGTGCCAGCGGCAAGTACACTGAAGCTTTCTTT. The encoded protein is CASGKYTEAFF.

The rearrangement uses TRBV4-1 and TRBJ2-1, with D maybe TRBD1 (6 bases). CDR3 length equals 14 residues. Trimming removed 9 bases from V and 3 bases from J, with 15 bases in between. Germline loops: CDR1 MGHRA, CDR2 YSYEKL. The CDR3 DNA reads TGCGCCAGTCGATCGAACAGGGTCTACAATGAGCAGTTCTTC. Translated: CASRSNRVYNEQFF.

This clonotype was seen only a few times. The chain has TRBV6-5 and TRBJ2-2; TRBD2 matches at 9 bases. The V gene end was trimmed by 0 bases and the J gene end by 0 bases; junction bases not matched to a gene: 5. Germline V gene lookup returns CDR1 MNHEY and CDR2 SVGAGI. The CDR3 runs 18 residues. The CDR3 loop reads CASSYSISGGPNTGELFF. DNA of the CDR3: TGTGCCAGCAGTTACTCGATTAGCGGGGGCCCGAACACCGGGGAGCTGTTTTTT.

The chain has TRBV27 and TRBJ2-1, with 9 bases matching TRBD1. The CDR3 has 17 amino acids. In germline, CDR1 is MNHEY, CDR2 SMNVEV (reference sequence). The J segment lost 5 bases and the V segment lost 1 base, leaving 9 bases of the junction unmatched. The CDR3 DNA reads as TGTGCCAGCAGTTTATTCTCTTGGGACAGGGACCACAATGAGCAGTTCTTC. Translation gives CASSLFSWDRDHNEQFF.

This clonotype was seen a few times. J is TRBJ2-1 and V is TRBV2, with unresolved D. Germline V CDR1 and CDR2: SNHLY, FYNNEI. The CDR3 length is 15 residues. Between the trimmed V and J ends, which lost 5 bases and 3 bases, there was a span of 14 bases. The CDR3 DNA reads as TGTGCCAGCAGTTACAATATAGACCACTACAATGAGCAGTTCTTC. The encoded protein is CASSYNIDHYNEQFF.

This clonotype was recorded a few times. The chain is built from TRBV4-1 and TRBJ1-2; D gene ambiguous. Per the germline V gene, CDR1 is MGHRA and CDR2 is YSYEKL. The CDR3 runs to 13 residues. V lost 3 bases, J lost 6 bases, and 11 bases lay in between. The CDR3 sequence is CASSQSVGNGYTF. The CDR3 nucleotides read TGCGCCAGCAGCCAGAGTGTGGGGAATGGCTACACCTTC.

DNA for the CDR3: TGTGCCAGCAGTGAACTCTGGACAGGGGGAAGCAATCAGCCCCAGCATTTT. Translation: CASSELWTGGSNQPQHF. This rearrangement joins TRBV6-1 to TRBJ1-5; 10 nucleotides align to TRBD1. V shed 2 bases, J shed 1 base, and the junction held 5 bases outside the gene matches. Germline V gives CDR1 MNHNS, CDR2 SASEGT. The CDR3 consists of 17 residues.

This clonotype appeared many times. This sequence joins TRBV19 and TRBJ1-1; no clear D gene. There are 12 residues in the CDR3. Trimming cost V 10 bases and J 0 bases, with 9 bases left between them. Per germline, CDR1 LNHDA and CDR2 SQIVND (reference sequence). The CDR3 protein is CATLGLNTEAFF. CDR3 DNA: TGTGCCACCCTCGGACTGAACACTGAAGCTTTCTTT.

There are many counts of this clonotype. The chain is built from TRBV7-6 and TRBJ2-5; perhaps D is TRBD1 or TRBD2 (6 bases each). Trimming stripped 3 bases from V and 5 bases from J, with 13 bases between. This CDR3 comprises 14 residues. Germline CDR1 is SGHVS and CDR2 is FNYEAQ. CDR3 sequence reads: CASSFGEGGETQYF. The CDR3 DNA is TGTGCCAGCAGCTTCGGGGAAGGGGGGGAGACCCAGTACTTC.

CDR3 sequence reads: CSAPGRGPRPSTDTQYF. The CDR3 coding sequence is TGCAGTGCCCCCGGTCGGGGCCCTCGTCCTAGCACAGATACGCAGTATTTT. The chain joins TRBV20-1 to TRBJ2-3; D possibly matches TRBD1 or TRBD2 (5 bases each). The CDR3 is 17 amino acids. CDR1 and CDR2 (germline): DFQATT, SNEGSKA (reference sequence). V lost 6 bases and J lost 0, with 22 bases in between.

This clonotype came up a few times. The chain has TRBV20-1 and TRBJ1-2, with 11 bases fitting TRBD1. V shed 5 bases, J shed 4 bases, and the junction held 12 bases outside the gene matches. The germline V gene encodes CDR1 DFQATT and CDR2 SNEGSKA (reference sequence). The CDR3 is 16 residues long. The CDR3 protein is CSAPRTGGGTGYGYTF. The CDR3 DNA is TGCAGTGCTCCCCGGACAGGGGGCGGGACGGGCTATGGCTACACCTTC.

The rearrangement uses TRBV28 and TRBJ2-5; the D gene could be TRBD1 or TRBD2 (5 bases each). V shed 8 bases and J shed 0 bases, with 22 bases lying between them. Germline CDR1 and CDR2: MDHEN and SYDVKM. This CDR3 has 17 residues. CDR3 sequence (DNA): TGTGCCAGCTGGGGGAGTTTGACACCAAAGTACCAAGAGACCCAGTACTTC. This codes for CASWGSLTPKYQETQYF.

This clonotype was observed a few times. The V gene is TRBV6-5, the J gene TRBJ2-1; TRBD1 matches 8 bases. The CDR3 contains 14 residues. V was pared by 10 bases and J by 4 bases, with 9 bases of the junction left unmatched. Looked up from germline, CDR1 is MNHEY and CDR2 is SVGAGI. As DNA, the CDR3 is TGTGCCACCTTAGACAGGGGCCCGTACAATGAGCAGTTCTTC. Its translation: CATLDRGPYNEQFF.

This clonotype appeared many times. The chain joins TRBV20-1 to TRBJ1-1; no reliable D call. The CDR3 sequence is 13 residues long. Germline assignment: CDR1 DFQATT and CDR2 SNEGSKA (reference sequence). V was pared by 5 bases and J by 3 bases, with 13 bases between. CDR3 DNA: TGCAGTGCTCGCCCTGCGGGGTACACTGAAGCTTTCTTT. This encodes CSARPAGYTEAFF.

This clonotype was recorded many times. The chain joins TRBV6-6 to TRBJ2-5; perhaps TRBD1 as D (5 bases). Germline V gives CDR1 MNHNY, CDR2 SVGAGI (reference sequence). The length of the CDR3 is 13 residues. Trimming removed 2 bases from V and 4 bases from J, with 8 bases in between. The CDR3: CASSYQQGETQYF. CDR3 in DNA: TGTGCCAGCAGTTACCAGCAGGGAGAGACCCAGTACTTC.

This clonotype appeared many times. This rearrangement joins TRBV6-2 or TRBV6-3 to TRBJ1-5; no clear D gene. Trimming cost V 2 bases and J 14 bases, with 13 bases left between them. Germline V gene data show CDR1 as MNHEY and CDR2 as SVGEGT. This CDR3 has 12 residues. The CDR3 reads CASSYPDRPEHF. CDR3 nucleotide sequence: TGTGCCAGCAGTTACCCGGACCGGCCGGAGCATTTT.

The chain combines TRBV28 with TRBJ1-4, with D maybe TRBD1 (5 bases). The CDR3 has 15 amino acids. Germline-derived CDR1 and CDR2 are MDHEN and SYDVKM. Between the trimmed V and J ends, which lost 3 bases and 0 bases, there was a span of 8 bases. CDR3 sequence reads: CASSLTVTTNEKLFF. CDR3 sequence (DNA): TGTGCCAGCAGTTTGACAGTTACAACTAATGAAAAACTGTTTTTT.

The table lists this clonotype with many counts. The DNA for the CDR3 is TGTGCCAGCGGCCCTTACAATGAGCAGTTCTTC. This sequence encodes CASGPYNEQFF. V gene TRBV12-5 combines with J gene TRBJ2-1, with a weak D call TRBD2 (5 bases). Germline lookup yields CDR1 LGHNT and CDR2 FRNRAP. The CDR3 runs 11 residues.

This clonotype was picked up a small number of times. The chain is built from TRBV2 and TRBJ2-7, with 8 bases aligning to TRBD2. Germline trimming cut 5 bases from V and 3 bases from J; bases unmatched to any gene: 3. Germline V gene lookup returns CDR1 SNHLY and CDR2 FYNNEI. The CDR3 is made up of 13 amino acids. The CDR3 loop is CASSNGGGYEQYF. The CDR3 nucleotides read TGTGCCAGCAGTAACGGGGGGGGCTACGAGCAGTACTTC.

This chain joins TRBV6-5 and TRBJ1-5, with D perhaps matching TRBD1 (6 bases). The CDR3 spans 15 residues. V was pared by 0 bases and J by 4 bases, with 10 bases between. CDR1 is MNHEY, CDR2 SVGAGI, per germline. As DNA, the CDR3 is TGTGCCAGCAGTTACTCTGGGGGGCGTAATCAGCCCCAGCATTTT. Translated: CASSYSGGRNQPQHF.

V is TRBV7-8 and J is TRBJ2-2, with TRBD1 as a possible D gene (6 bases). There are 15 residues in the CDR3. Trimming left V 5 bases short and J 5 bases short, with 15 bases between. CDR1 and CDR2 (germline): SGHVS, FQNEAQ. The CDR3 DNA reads TGTGCCAGCAGCCCGTTGGTAGGGGGAACCGGGGAGCTGTTTTTT. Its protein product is CASSPLVGGTGELFF.

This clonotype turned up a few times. CDR3 sequence reads: CASIPPRGGVTEAFF. The CDR3 bases are TGTGCCAGCATTCCACCCCGTGGGGGAGTCACTGAAGCTTTCTTT. The chain recombines TRBV2 with TRBJ1-1; D is perhaps TRBD1 (5 bases). Trimming took 7 bases from V and 4 from J, leaving 19 bases between them. The CDR3 is 15 amino acids. Germline V lookup: CDR1 SNHLY, CDR2 FYNNEI.

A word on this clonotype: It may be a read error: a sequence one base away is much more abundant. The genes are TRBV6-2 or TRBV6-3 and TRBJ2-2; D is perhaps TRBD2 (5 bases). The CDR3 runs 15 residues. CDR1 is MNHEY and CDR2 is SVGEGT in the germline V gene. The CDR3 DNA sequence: TGTGCCGGCAGTTACACCCGGGGAAACACCGGGGAGCTGTTTTTT. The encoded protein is CAGSYTRGNTGELFF.